This TCR beta chain came from a study of regulatory T cells in long-lasting Graves disease. Study-wide context: It was over 5 years of antithyroid drugs, with positive TSH receptor antibodies, that meant persistent Graves' disease. Whole-study results and caveats: Only a small sample size was used, which may have cut accuracy. Persistent Graves' disease cases displayed lower TCR diversity than newly diagnosed ones.

Time point specified: persistent/refractory GD, antithyroid drugs over 5 years with positive TRAb. Isolated PBMC RNA provided the starting material for the TCR library. Only a few counts were recorded for this clonotype. What it binds is unknown. Through Arm-PCR of CDR3 regions and iRepertoire HTBI primers, TCR beta libraries were built. TCRdb analysed the multiplex PCR reads with MiXCR anew, one entry per CDR3 protein. The sample contains 450,000 or so distinct CDR3 sequences, around a fifth of which appear only once. The clonotype originates from a female donor with Graves disease. This specimen consisted of peripheral blood mononuclear cells (PBMCs), obtained when the disease was refractory, from a patient treated with antithyroid drugs.

The CDR3 bases are TGTGCCAGCAGCGTAGGCCGGGGTACTAATGAAAAACTGTTTTTT. Residues: CASSVGRGTNEKLFF. The chain couples TRBV9 to TRBJ1-4; D is unclear. The CDR3 sequence is 15 residues long. Germline V gene sequence: CDR1 SGDLS, CDR2 YYNGEE. Trimming took 0 bases from V and 2 from J, leaving 8 bases between them.